The sequence of this TCR beta chain was determined in a study of cytomegalovirus exposure and HLA in healthy donors. Of note for this clone: Its antigen is unknown.

Study-wide results and caveats: Productive rates of about 90% or about 30% were seen for most TCR beta V segments in an earlier analysis.

The PCR had 60 Vbeta and 13 Jbeta primers. The table came from immunoSEQ multiplex PCR; TCRdb's copy has only in-frame clones and leaves some out. Among fewer than 200,000 clones, about 75% were seen once, and the ten largest hold more than 4%. This sequence originates from a male donor in good health and CMV-seronegative. The sequenced sample was PBMCs.

CDR3 nucleotide sequence: TGTGCCAGCAGCAAATTTCGGACTCGGGGGGCAGACACTGAAGCTTTCTTT. Protein: CASSKFRTRGADTEAFF. V and J are TRBV21-1 and TRBJ1-1. TRBV21-1 constitutes a pseudogene. The CDR3 runs 17 residues.